These 3 T cell receptor beta chains share one sample of origin, sequenced in a study of post-analysis software for immune sequencing data. The study's findings and limits: Patients showed TRBV5-6, TRBV5-1 and TRBV20-1 among a handful of TRBV segments more frequent than in controls.

No antigen has been identified for these receptors. Unique molecular identifiers were present in the TCR beta cDNA libraries. TCRdb re-called the PCR reads with MiXCR, one entry per CDR3 protein. The sample lists 150,000 to 200,000 distinct CDR3 sequences, 25% to 35% occurring once. Sequencing was carried out using blood. These receptors all stem from a girl between 5 and 17 years old with multiple sclerosis.

The chain recombines TRBV6-5 with TRBJ1-2; possibly TRBD1 for D (5 bases). Germline V gives CDR1 MNHEY, CDR2 SVGAGI. V lost 2 bases and J lost 3, with 16 bases in between. The length of the CDR3 is 16 residues. CDR3 region: CASSYADGTSDYGYTF. The CDR3 region has the DNA TGTGCCAGCAGTTACGCAGATGGGACGTCGGACTATGGCTACACCTTC.

The chain uses TRBV5-1 and TRBJ2-2; D may be TRBD1 or TRBD2 (5 bases each). The CDR3 is 16 residues long. Trimming removed 5 bases at V and 1 base at J, with 15 bases between. Germline V gene data show CDR1 as SGHRS and CDR2 as YFSETQ. CDR3 bases: TGCGCCAGCAGTTTCGTGGGGGTTCGGAACACCGGGGAGCTGTTTTTT. This codes for CASSFVGVRNTGELFF.

This clonotype was picked up a small number of times. The CDR3: CASSTTGGNTYEQYF. The CDR3 region has the DNA TGTGCCAGCAGCACCACAGGGGGTAATACCTACGAGCAGTACTTC. The chain recombines TRBV7-3 with TRBJ2-7; 8 bases line up with TRBD1. Per the germline V gene, CDR1 is SGHTA and CDR2 is FQGTGA. The CDR3 runs 15 residues. The J segment lost 2 bases and the V segment lost 5 bases, leaving 8 bases of the junction unmatched.